This section outlines one T cell receptor (beta chain) sequence together with its context. The clone's antigen remains unknown. One base away there is no much larger clone; base qualities are not given. Total RNA was extracted from the cultured T cells using TRIzol reagent. TCRbeta libraries were amplified from RNA by 5' rapid amplification of cDNA ends (5'RACE). Before sequencing, library concentration and integrity were assessed using Qubit, an Agilent instrument, and quantitative PCR. Sequencing of qualified libraries was performed on Illumina HiSeq or MiSeq by a commercial service provider. The paper's data handling went like this. MiXCR version 1.8.2 was used to identify TCR sequences in each sample. For a clone to count as qualified, its CDR3 had to be longer than four amino acids, its nucleotide length had to be in-frame, and the clone could not contain a stop codon. A read containing the complete CDR3 structure was defined as an effective read. Validation of expanded clones was performed by RT-PCR with 24 Vbeta primers, GeneScan spectratyping, and Sanger sequencing. Using fastp at Q25 and MiXCR, TCRdb reprocessed the public reads and kept productive beta chains. Each entry merges the rows of one CDR3 protein and shows their most common DNA and genes. Clone size and V and J calls follow TCRdb, not the original study. The sample profile shows roughly 12,000 distinct CDR3 sequences; around 40% of them were found once. The biggest ten clones account for about a quarter of the sample.

CD3+ T cells were initially rested overnight at roughly 2.7 million cells/mL in RPMI 1640 lacking fetal bovine serum. CD3+ T cells were isolated from PBMCs with MACS immunomagnetic beads following the manufacturer's instructions. V and J are trimmed by 8 bases and 0 bases, and the gene matches miss 21 bases of the junction. There are 21 amino acids in the CDR3, from cysteine to phenylalanine inclusive. Solely the CDR3 DNA is kept, with 63 bases framed from the first base. This sample was included in a study of T cell repertoires and leukemia-associated antigens (dated by TCRdb to about 2019). Study-wide context: Per sample, about 5.1 to 6.6 million read pairs and roughly 3 to 5.0 million effective reads were obtained, for about 15 million effective reads in total. The study aimed to identify which antigen a TCR Vbeta21 clone previously found in CML patients recognizes, using in vitro peptide stimulation of healthy T cells. What the study reported, not specific to this receptor: No significant differences among the four groups were observed in the numbers of Vbeta genes (roughly 66), Jbeta genes (over twelve), VDJ rearrangements, or unique CDR3s. The antigen specificity and function of the expanded clones were not directly tested and needed further investigation.

The source is a female donor in good health. The sample was CD3+ T cells sorted from blood and cultured. The receptor chain draws on TRBV12-3 or TRBV12-4 and TRBJ2-1, and 11 junctional nucleotides match TRBD2. The CDR3 region: CASGLDPGPLAGGSSYNEQFF. In nucleotides, the sequence is TGTGCCAGCGGCTTAGACCCTGGTCCCTTAGCGGGAGGGAGCTCCTACAATGAGCAGTTCTTC.